This T cell receptor beta chain was recovered during a study of read filtering for tumor transcriptome and immune sequencing. Across the study: The cohort had roughly 16 men and 14 to 15 women aged roughly 45 to 90, mean about 70 years. After DNase treatment, RNA was made into whole-transcriptome libraries.

Study-wide results and limits: Single-read clonotypes: roughly 81% of IR-seq clonotypes (roughly 3.2% of reads), 74.6% of RNA-seq clonotypes (approximately 43% of reads). The CD138-negative fraction was mixed bone marrow immune cells, not pure T cells.

A note on this clonotype: Its specificity is not known.

Molecular barcoded adaptors covering alpha/delta and beta/gamma chains were used on approximately 400 ng RNA. TCRdb reprocessed the reads with MiXCR, giving one entry per CDR3 protein. The sample has roughly 82,000 distinct CDR3 sequences; 9% to 15% are singletons. The CDR3 extends over 15 amino acids. Germline V gives CDR1 LGHDT, CDR2 YNNKEL (reference sequence). V trimming: 4 bases; J trimming: 8 bases; junction bases outside the gene matches: 13. J is TRBJ1-2 and V is TRBV3-1; 7 nucleotides match TRBD1. The sequence came from a donor over 35 with multiple myeloma. The sample consisted of a population of CD138-negative cells sorted from bone marrow. In DNA form, the CDR3 reads TGTGCCAGCAGCCCGTCCGGTACAGGGGCTTACGGCTACACCTTC. Residues: CASSPSGTGAYGYTF. The full variable domain, with the rest looked up from reference TRBV3-1 and TRBJ1-2, is DTAVSQTPKYLVTQMGNDKSIKCEQNLGHDTMYWYKQDSKKFLKIMFSYNNKELIINETVPNRFSPKSPDKAHLNLHINSLELGDSAVYFCASSPSGTGAYGYTFGSGTRLTVV.